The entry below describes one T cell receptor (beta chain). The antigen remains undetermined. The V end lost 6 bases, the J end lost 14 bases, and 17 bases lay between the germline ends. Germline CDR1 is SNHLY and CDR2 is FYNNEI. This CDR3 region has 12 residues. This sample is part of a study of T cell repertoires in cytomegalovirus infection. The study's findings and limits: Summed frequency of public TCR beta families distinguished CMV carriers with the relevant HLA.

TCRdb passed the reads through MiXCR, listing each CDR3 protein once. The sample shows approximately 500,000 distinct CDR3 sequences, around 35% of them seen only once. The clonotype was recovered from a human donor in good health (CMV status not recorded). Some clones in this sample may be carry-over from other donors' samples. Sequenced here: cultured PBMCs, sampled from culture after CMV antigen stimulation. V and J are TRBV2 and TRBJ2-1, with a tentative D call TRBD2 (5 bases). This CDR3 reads CASRTDLSLEFF. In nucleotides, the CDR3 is TGTGCCAGCAGAACGGACTTGTCCTTGGAGTTCTTC.